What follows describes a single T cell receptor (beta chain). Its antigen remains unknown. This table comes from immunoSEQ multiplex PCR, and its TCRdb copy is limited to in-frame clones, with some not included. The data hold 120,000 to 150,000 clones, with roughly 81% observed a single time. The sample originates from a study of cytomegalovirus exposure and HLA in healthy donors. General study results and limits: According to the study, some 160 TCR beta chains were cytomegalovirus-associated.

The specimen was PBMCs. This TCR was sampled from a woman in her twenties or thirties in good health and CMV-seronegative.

The CDR3 protein is CASSTGTSTDTQYF. CDR3 DNA: TGTGCCAGCAGCACCGGGACTTCAACAGATACGCAGTATTTT. The chain couples TRBV7-3 to TRBJ2-3, with a possible D match to TRBD2 (6 bases). The CDR3 length is 14 residues. Trimming stripped 5 bases from V and 3 bases from J, with 12 bases between. Per the germline V gene, CDR1 is SGHTA and CDR2 is FQGTGA.